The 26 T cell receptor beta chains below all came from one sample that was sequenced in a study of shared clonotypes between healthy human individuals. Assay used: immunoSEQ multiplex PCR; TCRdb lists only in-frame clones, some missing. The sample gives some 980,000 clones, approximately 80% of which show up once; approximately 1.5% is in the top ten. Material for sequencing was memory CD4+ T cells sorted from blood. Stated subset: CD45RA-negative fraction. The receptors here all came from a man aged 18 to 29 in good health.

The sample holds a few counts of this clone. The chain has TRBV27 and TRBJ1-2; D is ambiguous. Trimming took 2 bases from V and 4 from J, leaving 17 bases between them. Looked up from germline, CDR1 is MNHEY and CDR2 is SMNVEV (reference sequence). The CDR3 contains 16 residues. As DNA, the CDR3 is TGTGCCAGCAGTTTAGACCTCCGCCAAGGTTCCTATGGCTACACCTTC. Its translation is CASSLDLRQGSYGYTF.

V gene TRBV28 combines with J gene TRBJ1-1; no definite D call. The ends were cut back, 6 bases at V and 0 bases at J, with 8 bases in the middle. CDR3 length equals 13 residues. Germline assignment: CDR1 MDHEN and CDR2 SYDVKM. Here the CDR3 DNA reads TGTGCCAGCAGAGTACAGTTGAACACTGAAGCTTTCTTT. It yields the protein CASRVQLNTEAFF.

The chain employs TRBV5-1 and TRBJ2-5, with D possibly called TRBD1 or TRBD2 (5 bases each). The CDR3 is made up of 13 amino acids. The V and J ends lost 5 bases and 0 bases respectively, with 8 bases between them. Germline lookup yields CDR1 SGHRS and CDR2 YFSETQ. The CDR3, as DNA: TGCGCCAGCAGTTGGGACGACCAAGAGACCCAGTACTTC. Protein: CASSWDDQETQYF.

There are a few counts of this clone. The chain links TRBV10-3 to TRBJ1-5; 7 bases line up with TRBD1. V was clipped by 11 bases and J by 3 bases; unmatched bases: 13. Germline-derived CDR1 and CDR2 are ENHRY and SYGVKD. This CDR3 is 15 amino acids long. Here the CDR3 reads CASQATGTDNQPQHF. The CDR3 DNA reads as TGTGCCTCACAGGCGACGGGGACAGACAATCAGCCCCAGCATTTT.

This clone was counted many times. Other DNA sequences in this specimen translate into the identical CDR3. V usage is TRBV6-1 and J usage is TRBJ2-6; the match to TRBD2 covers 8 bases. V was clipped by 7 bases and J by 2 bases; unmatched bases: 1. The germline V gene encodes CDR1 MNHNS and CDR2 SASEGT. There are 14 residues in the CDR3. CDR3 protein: CASTGGTGANVLTF. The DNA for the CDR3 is TGTGCCAGCACGGGGGGGACTGGGGCCAACGTCCTGACTTTC.

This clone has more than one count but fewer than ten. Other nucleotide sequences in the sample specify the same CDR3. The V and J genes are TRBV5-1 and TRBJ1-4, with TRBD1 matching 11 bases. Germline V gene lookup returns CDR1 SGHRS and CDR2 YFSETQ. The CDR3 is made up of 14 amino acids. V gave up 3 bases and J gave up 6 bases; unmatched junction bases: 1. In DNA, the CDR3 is TGCGCCAGCAGCTCGGGACAGGGGGATGAAAAACTGTTTTTT. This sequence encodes CASSSGQGDEKLFF.

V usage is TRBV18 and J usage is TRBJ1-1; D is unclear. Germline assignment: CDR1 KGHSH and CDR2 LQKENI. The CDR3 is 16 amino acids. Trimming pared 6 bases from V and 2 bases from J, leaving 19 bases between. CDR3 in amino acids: CASSLSVGRPNTEAFF. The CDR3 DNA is TGTGCCAGCTCCCTCAGCGTCGGCAGGCCCAACACTGAAGCTTTCTTT.

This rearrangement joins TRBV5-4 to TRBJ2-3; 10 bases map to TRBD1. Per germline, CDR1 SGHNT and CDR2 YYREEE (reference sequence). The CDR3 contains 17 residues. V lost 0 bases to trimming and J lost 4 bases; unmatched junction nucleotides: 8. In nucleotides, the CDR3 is TGTGCCAGCAGCTTGGCTCCGGGACAGGGGTTCGCAGATACGCAGTATTTT. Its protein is CASSLAPGQGFADTQYF.

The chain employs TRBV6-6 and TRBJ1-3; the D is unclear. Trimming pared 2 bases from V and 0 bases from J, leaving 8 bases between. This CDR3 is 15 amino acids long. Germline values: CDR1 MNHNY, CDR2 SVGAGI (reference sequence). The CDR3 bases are TGTGCCAGCAGTTACGCACACAGCTCTGGAAACACCATATATTTT. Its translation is CASSYAHSSGNTIYF.

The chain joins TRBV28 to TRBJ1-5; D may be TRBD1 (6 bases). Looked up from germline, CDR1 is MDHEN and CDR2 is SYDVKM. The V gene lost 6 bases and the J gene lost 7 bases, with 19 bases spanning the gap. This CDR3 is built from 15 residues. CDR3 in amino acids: CASRDSGTLEQPQHF. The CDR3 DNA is TGTGCCAGCAGAGACTCAGGGACACTGGAACAGCCCCAGCATTTT. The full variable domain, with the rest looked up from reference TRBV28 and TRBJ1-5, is DVKVTQSSRYLVKRTGEKVFLECVQDMDHENMFWYRQDPGLGLRLIYFSYDVKMKEKGDIPEGYSVSREKKERFSLILESASTNQTSMYLCASRDSGTLEQPQHFGDGTRLSIL.

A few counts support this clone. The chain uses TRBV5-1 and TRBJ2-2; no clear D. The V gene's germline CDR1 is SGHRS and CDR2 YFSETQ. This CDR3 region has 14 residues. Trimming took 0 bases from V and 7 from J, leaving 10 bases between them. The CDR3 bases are TGCGCCAGCAGCTTGGCGGCCACCAACGGGGAGCTGTTTTTT. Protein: CASSLAATNGELFF.

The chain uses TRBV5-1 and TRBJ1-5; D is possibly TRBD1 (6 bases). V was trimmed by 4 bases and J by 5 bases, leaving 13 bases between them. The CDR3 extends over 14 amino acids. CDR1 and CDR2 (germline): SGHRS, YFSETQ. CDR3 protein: CASSPGTTDQPQHF. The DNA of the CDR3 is TGCGCCAGCAGCCCCGGGACAACCGATCAGCCCCAGCATTTT.

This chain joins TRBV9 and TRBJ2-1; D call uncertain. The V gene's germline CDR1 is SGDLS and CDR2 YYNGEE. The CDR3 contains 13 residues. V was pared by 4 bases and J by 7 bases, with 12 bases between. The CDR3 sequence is CASSITDGNEQFF. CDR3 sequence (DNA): TGTGCCAGCAGCATAACGGACGGGAATGAGCAGTTCTTC.

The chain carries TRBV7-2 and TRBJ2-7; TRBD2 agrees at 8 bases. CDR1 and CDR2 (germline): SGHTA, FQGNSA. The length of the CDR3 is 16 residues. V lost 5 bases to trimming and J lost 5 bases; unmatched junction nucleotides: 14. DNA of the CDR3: TGTGCCAGCAGCCCACGAGGGACTAGTGTTGGAGACGAGCAGTACTTC. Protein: CASSPRGTSVGDEQYF.

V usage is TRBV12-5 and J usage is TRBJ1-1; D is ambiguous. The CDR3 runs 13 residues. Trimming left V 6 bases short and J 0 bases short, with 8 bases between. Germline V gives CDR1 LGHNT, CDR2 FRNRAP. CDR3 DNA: TGTGCTAGTGGCCCCAATCTGAACACTGAAGCTTTCTTT. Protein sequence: CASGPNLNTEAFF. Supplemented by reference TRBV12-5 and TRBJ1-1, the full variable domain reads DARVTQTPRHKVTEMGQEVTMRCQPILGHNTVFWYRQTMMQGLELLAYFRNRAPLDDSGMPKDRFSAEMPDATLATLKIQPSEPRDSAVYFCASGPNLNTEAFFGQGTRLTVV.

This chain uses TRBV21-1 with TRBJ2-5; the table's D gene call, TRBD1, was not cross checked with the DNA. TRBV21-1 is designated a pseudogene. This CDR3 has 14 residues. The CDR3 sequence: CASNQGTGEETQYF. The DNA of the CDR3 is TGTGCCAGCAACCAAGGGACAGGGGAGGAGACCCAGTACTTC.

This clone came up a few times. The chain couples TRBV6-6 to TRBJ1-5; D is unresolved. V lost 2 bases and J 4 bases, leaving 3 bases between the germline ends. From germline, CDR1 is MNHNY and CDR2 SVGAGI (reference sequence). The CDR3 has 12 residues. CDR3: CASSYLNQPQHF. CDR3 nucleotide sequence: TGTGCCAGCAGTTACCTAAATCAGCCCCAGCATTTT.

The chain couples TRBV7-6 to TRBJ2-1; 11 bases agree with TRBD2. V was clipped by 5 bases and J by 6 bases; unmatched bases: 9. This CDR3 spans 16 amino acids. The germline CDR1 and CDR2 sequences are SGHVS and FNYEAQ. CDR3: CASSQTGTSGANEQFF. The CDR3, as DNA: TGTGCCAGCAGCCAAACCGGGACTAGCGGAGCCAATGAGCAGTTCTTC. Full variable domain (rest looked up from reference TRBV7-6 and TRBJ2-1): GAGVSQSPRYKVTKRGQDVALRCDPISGHVSLYWYRQALGQGPEFLTYFNYEAQQDKSGLPNDRFSAERPEGSISTLTIQRTEQRDSAMYRCASSQTGTSGANEQFFGPGTRLTVL.

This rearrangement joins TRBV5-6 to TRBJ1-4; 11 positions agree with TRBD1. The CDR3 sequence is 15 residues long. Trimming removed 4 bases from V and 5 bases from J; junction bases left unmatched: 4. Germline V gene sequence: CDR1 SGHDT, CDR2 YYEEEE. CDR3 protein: CASSHGTGGNEKLFF. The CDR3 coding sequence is TGTGCCAGCAGCCACGGGACAGGGGGAAATGAAAAACTGTTTTTT.

CDR3 region: CASSSRGTGLAGPIKETQYF. The CDR3 DNA is TGTGCCAGCAGTTCCCGCGGCACGGGACTAGCGGGTCCAATAAAAGAGACCCAGTACTTC. The chain employs TRBV28 and TRBJ2-5; 12 bases map to TRBD2. The CDR3 consists of 20 residues. From germline, CDR1 is MDHEN and CDR2 SYDVKM. After removal of 4 bases from V and 3 bases from J, the junction contained 18 bases not matched to a gene.

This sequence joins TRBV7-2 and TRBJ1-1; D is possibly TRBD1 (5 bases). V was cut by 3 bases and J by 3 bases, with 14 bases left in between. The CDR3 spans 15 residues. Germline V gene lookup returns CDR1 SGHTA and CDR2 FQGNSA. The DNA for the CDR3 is TGTGCCAGCAGCTTGAATGGGGGATGGGACACTGAAGCTTTCTTT. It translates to CASSLNGGWDTEAFF.

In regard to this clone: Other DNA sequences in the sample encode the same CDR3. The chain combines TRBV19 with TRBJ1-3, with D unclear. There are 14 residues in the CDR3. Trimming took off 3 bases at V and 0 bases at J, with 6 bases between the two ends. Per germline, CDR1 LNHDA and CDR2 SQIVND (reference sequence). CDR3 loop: CASSIGGSGNTIYF. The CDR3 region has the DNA TGTGCCAGTAGTATTGGCGGCTCTGGAAACACCATATATTTT.

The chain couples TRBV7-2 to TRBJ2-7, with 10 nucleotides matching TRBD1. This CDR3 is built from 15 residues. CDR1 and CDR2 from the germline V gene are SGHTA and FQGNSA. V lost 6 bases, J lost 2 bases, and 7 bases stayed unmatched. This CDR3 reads CASSRPGQGTYEQYF. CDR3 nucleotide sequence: TGTGCCAGCAGTCGGCCGGGACAGGGGACCTACGAGCAGTACTTC.

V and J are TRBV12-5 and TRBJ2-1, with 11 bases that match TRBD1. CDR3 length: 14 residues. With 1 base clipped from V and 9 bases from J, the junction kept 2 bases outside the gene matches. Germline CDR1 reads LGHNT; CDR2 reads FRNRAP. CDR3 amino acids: CASGLGTGGFEQFF. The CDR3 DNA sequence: TGTGCTAGTGGTTTGGGGACAGGGGGCTTTGAGCAGTTCTTC. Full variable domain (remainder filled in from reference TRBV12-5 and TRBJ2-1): DARVTQTPRHKVTEMGQEVTMRCQPILGHNTVFWYRQTMMQGLELLAYFRNRAPLDDSGMPKDRFSAEMPDATLATLKIQPSEPRDSAVYFCASGLGTGGFEQFFGPGTRLTVL.

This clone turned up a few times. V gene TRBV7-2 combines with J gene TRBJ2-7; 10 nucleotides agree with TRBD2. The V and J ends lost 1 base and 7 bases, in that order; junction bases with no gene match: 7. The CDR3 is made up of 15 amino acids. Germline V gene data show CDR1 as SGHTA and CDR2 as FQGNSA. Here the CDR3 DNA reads TGTGCCAGCAGCTTAGAGGCTAGCGGGAGTGTGGAGCAGTACTTC. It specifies CASSLEASGSVEQYF.

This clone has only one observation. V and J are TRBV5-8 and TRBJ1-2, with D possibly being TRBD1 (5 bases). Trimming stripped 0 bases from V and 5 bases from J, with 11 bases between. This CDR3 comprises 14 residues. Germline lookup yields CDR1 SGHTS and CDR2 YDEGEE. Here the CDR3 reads CASSLGGVVYGYTF. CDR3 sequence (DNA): TGTGCCAGCAGCTTGGGGGGCGTTGTTTATGGCTACACCTTC.